One sample yielded the 12 T cell receptor beta chains listed below, sequenced in a study of T cell repertoires in cytomegalovirus infection (dated by TCRdb to about 2019). The antigens these receptors bind are not known. The treatment or condition label, as the study defines it: in vitro stimulation with specific CMV peptide epitopes to enrich CMV-specific T cells. The instrument was an Illumina HiSeq 1500. TCRdb's own reprocessing of the public reads used fastp at Q25 and MiXCR and kept productive beta chains. Here each entry gathers all rows of one CDR3 protein and keeps the most common genes and DNA. The sample contains hundreds of thousands of distinct CDR3 sequences, about 30% of them found a single time. The ten largest clones add up to 15% to 20% of the sample. The sequencing used cultured PBMCs, collected from culture after CMV antigen stimulation. The source of these receptors is a human donor in good health (CMV status not recorded). Some clones in this sample may be carry-over from other donors' samples.

This clonotype was observed a few times. The chain is built from TRBV6-1 and TRBJ1-5; D not certain. CDR1 is MNHNS and CDR2 is SASEGT in the germline V gene. V gave up 6 bases and J gave up 0 bases, with 9 bases separating them. The CDR3 spans 14 residues. This CDR3 is CASRPRYSNQPQHF. The CDR3 bases are TGTGCCAGCAGACCACGATATAGCAATCAGCCCCAGCATTTT.

In this sample, this clonotype turned up a few times. One end of the junction varies from germline; a read error may be responsible. This rearrangement joins TRBV6-5 to TRBJ2-2, with unresolved D. The CDR3 covers 17 residues. Germline CDR1 MNHEY, CDR2 SVGAGI. The CDR3: CASSYSFPDRVNGELFF. CDR3 nucleotide sequence: TGTGCCAGCAGCTACTCCTTCCCCGACCGTGTCAACGGGGAGCTGTTTTTT.

This clonotype has only a few counts. The V gene is TRBV12-3 or TRBV12-4, the J gene TRBJ1-5; no definite D call. With 5 bases removed from V and 6 bases from J, the gap between germline ends came to 26 bases. The CDR3 consists of 18 residues. The CDR3 protein is CASSGAGRAGFGSQPQHF. CDR3 coding DNA: TGTGCCAGCAGTGGCGCCGGGCGGGCCGGCTTCGGAAGTCAGCCCCAGCATTTT.

The rearrangement links TRBV19 to TRBJ1-1, with no clear D. Germline V CDR1 and CDR2: LNHDA, SQIVND (reference sequence). The V gene lost 7 bases and the J gene lost 3 bases, with 18 bases spanning the gap. The CDR3 loop spans 15 amino acids. The CDR3 sequence: CASTLGFQRYTEAFF. CDR3 bases: TGTGCCAGTACTCTCGGGTTCCAGAGGTACACTGAAGCTTTCTTT.

This clonotype occurred a few times. J is TRBJ1-6 and V is TRBV28; D gene ambiguous. This CDR3 region has 12 residues. Trimming removed 6 bases at V and 14 bases at J, with 14 bases between. Germline V gene sequence: CDR1 MDHEN, CDR2 SYDVKM. This CDR3 reads CASREPTLSLHF. The CDR3 nucleotides are TGTGCCAGCAGAGAACCAACCCTATCCCTCCACTTT.

This clonotype appeared many times. The chain is built from TRBV7-2 and TRBJ2-3, with D tentatively TRBD2 (6 bases). Germline V CDR1 and CDR2: SGHTA, FQGNSA. Trimming removed 5 bases from V and 3 bases from J, with 15 bases in between. The CDR3 length is 15 residues. CDR3 residues: CASSRTGGLTDTQYF. CDR3 nucleotide sequence: TGTGCCAGCAGCCGGACTGGAGGGCTGACAGATACGCAGTATTTT.

This clonotype was seen at least ten times. This chain joins TRBV7-2 and TRBJ2-2; D may be TRBD1 or TRBD2 (5 bases each). Trimming stripped 7 bases from V and 1 base from J, with 10 bases between. The CDR3 is made up of 14 amino acids. Germline CDR1 SGHTA, CDR2 FQGNSA. The CDR3 coding sequence is TGTGCCAGCAAGAGCGGACAGAACACCGGGGAGCTGTTTTTT. This codes for CASKSGQNTGELFF.

This chain joins TRBV28 and TRBJ2-5, with D tentatively TRBD1 or TRBD2 (5 bases each). The ends were cut back, 3 bases at V and 2 bases at J, with 13 bases in the middle. This CDR3 is built from 15 residues. The germline CDR1 and CDR2 sequences are MDHEN and SYDVKM. The CDR3 sequence: CASSFDGTRQETQYF. The CDR3 coding sequence is TGTGCCAGCAGTTTCGACGGGACCAGACAAGAGACCCAGTACTTC.

The V and J genes are TRBV12-3 or TRBV12-4 and TRBJ1-4; D remains ambiguous. This CDR3 contains 15 residues. V was trimmed by 6 bases and J by 5 bases, leaving 16 bases between them. The CDR3 loop is CASSPRRELNEKLFF. In nucleotides, the CDR3 is TGTGCCAGCAGCCCCCGACGGGAACTCAATGAAAAACTGTTTTTT.

Remarks on this clonotype: This may stem from a read error, because a much larger clone lies one nucleotide away. This sequence joins TRBV7-2 and TRBJ1-5; 9 nucleotides align to TRBD1. The CDR3 sequence is 16 residues long. V lost 1 base and J lost 1; bases outside the gene matches: 2. In germline, CDR1 is SGHTA, CDR2 FQGNSA. The CDR3 spells CTSSLGTGESNQPQHF. As DNA, the CDR3 is TGTACCAGCAGCTTAGGGACAGGGGAGAGCAATCAGCCCCAGCATTTT.

Only a few counts were recorded for this clonotype. The J gene is TRBJ1-2, the V gene TRBV4-3; TRBD1 is a possible D gene (5 bases). Germline assignment: CDR1 LGHNA and CDR2 YSLEER. The V end was cut by 1 base, the J end by 4 bases, with 7 bases between. This CDR3 region has 13 residues. For the CDR3, the DNA is TGCGCCAGCAGCCAAGCAACAGGCTATGGCTACACCTTC. The encoded protein is CASSQATGYGYTF.

The rearrangement links TRBV6-6 to TRBJ1-4, with D perhaps TRBD1 (5 bases). The CDR3 contains 16 residues. Germline V gene sequence: CDR1 MNHNY, CDR2 SVGAGI (reference sequence). V dropped 2 bases and J dropped 5 bases, with 15 bases sitting between them. The CDR3 sequence: CASSYLLQVRNEKLFF. CDR3 DNA: TGTGCCAGCAGTTACCTTCTACAGGTCCGAAATGAAAAACTGTTTTTT.